What follows are 10 T cell receptor beta chains derived from one specimen sequenced in a study of cytomegalovirus exposure and HLA in healthy donors. 60 Vbeta and 13 Jbeta primers were used in PCR. Only in-frame clones appear in the TCRdb table, and some are missing; sequencing was by immunoSEQ multiplex PCR. The repertoire holds some 190,000 clones, roughly 75% seen once, with approximately 2.1% in the top ten. Specimen: PBMCs. The receptor set was obtained from a woman in her thirties in good health and CMV-seronegative.

The chain carries TRBV7-2 and TRBJ2-5; 7 nucleotides align to TRBD2. J was trimmed by 7 bases and V by 5 bases; bases with no gene match: 16. The CDR3 consists of 16 residues. Germline values: CDR1 SGHTA, CDR2 FQGNSA. CDR3 protein: CASSPEPSSGAGTQYF. DNA for the CDR3: TGTGCCAGCAGCCCAGAACCTTCGAGCGGGGCGGGGACCCAGTACTTC.

J is TRBJ2-7 and V is TRBV2, with TRBD2 matching 12 bases. V lost 7 bases, J lost 12 bases, and 13 bases stayed unmatched. The germline gives CDR1 SNHLY, CDR2 FYNNEI. The CDR3 length is 14 residues. CDR3 region: CASTPLTSGGFGYF. CDR3 in DNA: TGTGCCAGCACCCCGTTGACTAGCGGGGGCTTTGGGTACTTC.

As DNA, the CDR3 is TGTGCCAGCAGCCCCGGGACAGGGGGACGCGAGCAGTACTTC. Its translation is CASSPGTGGREQYF. The chain uses TRBV7-9 and TRBJ2-7; 11 bases fit TRBD1. Germline assignment: CDR1 SEHNR and CDR2 FQNEAQ (reference sequence). Trimming cost V 5 bases and J 6 bases; bases outside gene matches: 6. The CDR3 consists of 14 residues.

J is TRBJ2-7 and V is TRBV4-3; D is perhaps TRBD1 (5 bases). Germline CDR1 reads LGHNA; CDR2 reads YSLEER. V was pared by 5 bases and J by 6 bases, with 20 bases between. The CDR3 loop spans 15 amino acids. The CDR3 DNA follows: TGCGCCAGCAGCGACTCATCGATCAGGGTGCGCGAGCAGTACTTC. Protein: CASSDSSIRVREQYF.

The V and J genes are TRBV5-1 and TRBJ2-2; D perhaps matches TRBD2 (6 bases). The CDR3 runs to 13 residues. Trimming took off 5 bases at V and 6 bases at J, with 11 bases between the two ends. CDR1 and CDR2 (germline): SGHRS, YFSETQ. Here the CDR3 reads CASRGLSPGELFF. CDR3 nucleotide sequence: TGCGCCAGCAGGGGACTTAGCCCCGGGGAGCTGTTTTTT. Variable domain in full (rest from reference TRBV5-1 and TRBJ2-2): KAGVTQTPRYLIKTRGQQVTLSCSPISGHRSVSWYQQTPGQGLQFLFEYFSETQRNKGNFPGRFSGRQFSNSRSEMNVSTLELGDSALYLCASRGLSPGELFFGEGSRLTVL.

The V call is TRBV4-2, the J call TRBJ1-4; 8 nucleotides match TRBD1. CDR3 size: 17 residues. Germline V gene data show CDR1 as LGHNA and CDR2 as YNFKEQ. V shed 0 bases, J shed 3 bases, and the junction held 6 bases outside the gene matches. The CDR3 coding sequence is TGTGCCAGCAGCCAAGATCCCAGGGGGCTTTCTAATGAAAAACTGTTTTTT. Translation: CASSQDPRGLSNEKLFF.

J is TRBJ2-5 and V is TRBV7-8; TRBD2 agrees at 8 bases. The trim removed 5 bases at V and 7 bases at J, leaving 18 bases unmatched. The V gene's germline CDR1 is SGHVS and CDR2 FQNEAQ. This CDR3 has 17 amino acids. The CDR3 spells CASSLEAGGAPKATQYF. In nucleotides, the CDR3 is TGTGCCAGCAGCCTCGAGGCCGGGGGGGCGCCTAAAGCGACCCAGTACTTC.

V usage is TRBV9 and J usage is TRBJ2-5; 10 nucleotides align to TRBD1. Germline values: CDR1 SGDLS, CDR2 YYNGEE. The ends lost 2 bases at V and 5 bases at J; junction bases unmatched: 9. The CDR3 extends over 16 amino acids. The DNA of the CDR3 is TGTGCCAGCAGCGTCCTGACAGGGGGCTTGGGGGAGACCCAGTACTTC. Translating it yields CASSVLTGGLGETQYF.

This sequence joins TRBV5-1 and TRBJ2-3; 8 nucleotides match TRBD1. CDR3 length: 15 amino acids. The germline gives CDR1 SGHRS, CDR2 YFSETQ. V lost 3 bases, J lost 0 bases, and 3 bases stayed unmatched. The CDR3 sequence: CASSWTGSSTDTQYF. CDR3 nucleotide sequence: TGCGCCAGCAGCTGGACAGGGTCGAGCACAGATACGCAGTATTTT. The variable domain in full, completed from reference TRBV5-1 and TRBJ2-3, reads KAGVTQTPRYLIKTRGQQVTLSCSPISGHRSVSWYQQTPGQGLQFLFEYFSETQRNKGNFPGRFSGRQFSNSRSEMNVSTLELGDSALYLCASSWTGSSTDTQYFGPGTRLTVL.

The CDR3 DNA sequence: TGTGCCAGCAGCGGAGGACGGATTGAAGCTTTCTTT. Encoded protein: CASSGGRIEAFF. The chain uses TRBV25-1 and TRBJ1-1; no clear D gene. With 6 bases removed from V and 7 bases from J, the gap between germline ends came to 12 bases. Germline loops: CDR1 MGHDK, CDR2 SYGVNS. The CDR3 spans 12 residues.